Shown below are 27 T cell receptor beta chains from a single sample sequenced in a study of OX40 agonist ivuxolimab in advanced cancers. Assay: immunoSEQ multiplex PCR; the TCRdb copy retains only in-frame clones and omits some. The data contain approximately 64,000 clones, roughly 90% of them singletons. Specimen: CD4+ or CD8+ T cells sorted from blood, collected in a trial of the OX40 agonist ivuxolimab. The receptors derive from an adult with an advanced solid tumor such as melanoma, head and neck, liver or kidney cancer.

This chain uses TRBV12-5 with TRBJ1-2; D not certain. In germline, CDR1 is LGHNT, CDR2 FRNRAP. The CDR3 is 15 residues long. V shed 2 bases and J shed 3 bases, with 13 bases lying between them. CDR3 bases: TGTGCTAGTGGTTTGCCCCCCATTGCCTACTATGGCTACACCTTC. Translating it yields CASGLPPIAYYGYTF.

The chain carries TRBV19 and TRBJ2-2; the D is unclear. V dropped 8 bases and J dropped 3 bases, with 10 bases sitting between them. Germline-derived CDR1 and CDR2 are LNHDA and SQIVND (reference sequence). The CDR3 loop spans 13 amino acids. The CDR3 DNA reads TGTGCCAGTGCGCTTGGGGACACCGGGGAGCTGTTTTTT. It specifies CASALGDTGELFF.

This clone was found once. The chain employs TRBV7-6 and TRBJ2-1; D perhaps matches TRBD1 (6 bases). Germline V gives CDR1 SGHVS, CDR2 FNYEAQ. The ends were cut back, 2 bases at V and 4 bases at J, with 12 bases in the middle. The CDR3 has 15 residues. The chain's CDR3 is CASSLKGTIYNEQFF. CDR3 coding DNA: TGTGCCAGCAGCTTAAAAGGGACAATTTACAATGAGCAGTTCTTC.

The rearrangement links TRBV4-2 to TRBJ2-3; maybe TRBD2 (6 bases). Germline V lookup: CDR1 LGHNA, CDR2 YNFKEQ. The V end lost 2 bases, the J end lost 0 bases, and 9 bases lay between the germline ends. CDR3 size: 15 residues. CDR3 DNA sequence: TGTGCCAGCAGCCAATGGCGGGGTAGCACAGATACGCAGTATTTT. It specifies CASSQWRGSTDTQYF.

In DNA, the CDR3 is TGTGCCAGTAGTATGCGCTCCAACCGGTGGGAGACCCAGTACTTC. This encodes CASSMRSNRWETQYF. The V gene is TRBV19, the J gene TRBJ2-5; the D is unclear. The CDR3 has 15 amino acids. Germline CDR1 and CDR2: LNHDA and SQIVND (reference sequence). The ends were cut back, 3 bases at V and 5 bases at J, with 16 bases in the middle.

The chain combines TRBV28 with TRBJ1-3; no firm D call. The CDR3 has 12 residues. Trimming left V 4 bases short and J 11 bases short, with 12 bases between. The germline CDR1 and CDR2 sequences are MDHEN and SYDVKM. The CDR3, as DNA: TGTGCCAGCAGTTCCGACCTCATCCCCATATATTTT. It is translated as CASSSDLIPIYF.

V gene TRBV7-9 combines with J gene TRBJ2-1, with D perhaps given as TRBD1 or TRBD2 (6 bases each). Trimming removed 0 bases from V and 8 bases from J, with 8 bases in between. This CDR3 has 13 residues. Per germline, CDR1 SEHNR and CDR2 FQNEAQ (reference sequence). The CDR3 bases are TGTGCCAGCAGCTTAGCGGGGGGCGATGAGCAGTTCTTC. Protein product: CASSLAGGDEQFF.

The genes are TRBV6-6 and TRBJ1-1; a weak D match, TRBD1 (5 bases). Trimming cost V 6 bases and J 11 bases, with 19 bases left between them. Germline V gene lookup returns CDR1 MNHNY and CDR2 SVGAGI (reference sequence). The CDR3 loop spans 13 amino acids. CDR3 sequence (DNA): TGTGCCAGCAGCCTGAACCGAGCGGGGCGGGCTTTCTTT. Translating gives CASSLNRAGRAFF.

This chain uses TRBV19 with TRBJ2-5; 7 bases are shared with TRBD2. The germline gives CDR1 LNHDA, CDR2 SQIVND (reference sequence). The CDR3 contains 19 residues. Trimming removed 1 base from V and 0 bases from J; junction bases left unmatched: 14. CDR3 sequence (DNA): TGTGCCAGTAGTATAGGATTAGGGCGGGGGTCCCCGTACCAAGAGACCCAGTACTTC. Its protein product is CASSIGLGRGSPYQETQYF. Combining the CDR3 with reference TRBV19 and TRBJ2-5 gives the whole variable domain DGGITQSPKYLFRKEGQNVTLSCEQNLNHDAMYWYRQDPGQGLRLIYYSQIVNDFQKGDIAEGYSVSREKKESFPLTVTSAQKNPTAFYLCASSIGLGRGSPYQETQYFGPGTRLLVL.

The rearrangement joins TRBV7-2 to TRBJ1-5, with 9 bases lining up with TRBD1. This CDR3 comprises 16 residues. Germline V gene lookup returns CDR1 SGHTA and CDR2 FQGNSA. The junction had 5 bases not matched to a gene; V was cut back by 3 bases and J by 2 bases. The chain's CDR3 is CASSFTGGSGNQPQHF. For the CDR3, the DNA is TGTGCCAGCAGCTTCACAGGGGGCAGCGGCAATCAGCCCCAGCATTTT.

The chain uses TRBV7-2 and TRBJ1-4; no reliable D call. Trimming cost V 1 base and J 0 bases, with 6 bases left between them. Germline CDR1 SGHTA, CDR2 FQGNSA. The CDR3 is made up of 15 amino acids. CDR3 nucleotides: TGTGCCAGCAGCTTAGTTGGTGCAACTAATGAAAAACTGTTTTTT. Translation: CASSLVGATNEKLFF.

On this clone itself: The junction does not match germline at one end; this may be a read error. J is TRBJ2-5 and V is TRBV6-5; TRBD1 matches at 7 bases. The CDR3 is 11 amino acids. Germline CDR1 is MNHEY and CDR2 is SVGAGI. This chain's CDR3 is CASSGWDSLDF. DNA of the CDR3: TGTGCCAGCAGTGGATGGGACAGTTTAGACTTC.

V gene TRBV14 combines with J gene TRBJ2-2; D call uncertain. The CDR3 contains 13 residues. V was clipped by 1 base and J by 9 bases, with 9 bases between them. Germline CDR1 reads SGHDN; CDR2 reads FVKESK. This CDR3 is CASSQAEARELFF. The CDR3 nucleotides read TGTGCCAGCAGCCAAGCTGAGGCGCGGGAGCTGTTTTTT.

The rearrangement uses TRBV10-2 and TRBJ1-5, with D uncertain. Germline-derived CDR1 and CDR2 are WSHSY and SAAADI. The CDR3 sequence is 13 residues long. Trimming removed 3 bases at V and 6 bases at J, with 9 bases between. CDR3: CASSEGFAQPQHF. CDR3 sequence (DNA): TGCGCCAGCAGTGAAGGGTTTGCTCAGCCCCAGCATTTT.

The chain is built from TRBV7-3 and TRBJ2-2; D perhaps matches TRBD1 (5 bases). The germline V and J ends were trimmed by 6 bases and 7 bases, with 24 bases remaining between them. This CDR3 comprises 17 residues. Germline CDR1 is SGHTA and CDR2 is FQGTGA. The CDR3 DNA sequence: TGTGCCAGCAGGGAACAACCGGACACCTCCGTCGGCGGGGAGCTGTTTTTT. This encodes CASREQPDTSVGGELFF.

The V and J genes are TRBV28 and TRBJ2-3; the match to TRBD2 covers 7 bases. This CDR3 region has 15 residues. Per the germline V gene, CDR1 is MDHEN and CDR2 is SYDVKM. V shed 4 bases and J 5 bases; nucleotides not matched to a gene: 9. The CDR3 nucleotides read TGTGCCAGCAGTTCCCCCGGGGGGAGAGGAGATACGCAGTATTTT. Protein sequence: CASSSPGGRGDTQYF.

The genes are TRBV7-3 and TRBJ2-7; D unclear. CDR3 length: 13 amino acids. Germline CDR1 and CDR2: SGHTA and FQGTGA. The V end lost 2 bases, the J end lost 3 bases, and 8 bases lay between the germline ends. CDR3 amino acids: CASSLRPNYEQYF. CDR3 in DNA: TGTGCCAGCAGCTTACGACCAAACTACGAGCAGTACTTC.

The CDR3 loop is CASSPLAPRGYTF. DNA of the CDR3: TGTGCCAGCAGCCCCTTGGCGCCGCGGGGCTACACCTTC. V gene TRBV6-5 combines with J gene TRBJ1-2; no definite D call. V gave up 6 bases and J gave up 8 bases, with 16 bases separating them. Germline CDR1 reads MNHEY; CDR2 reads SVGAGI. The CDR3 totals 13 residues.

The V gene is TRBV4-1, the J gene TRBJ2-7; no definite D call. The CDR3 sequence is 15 residues long. The germline V gene has CDR1 MGHRA and CDR2 YSYEKL. V was cut by 1 base and J by 0 bases, with 10 bases left in between. The CDR3 loop is CASSQGDGSSYEQYF. In nucleotides, the CDR3 is TGCGCCAGCAGCCAAGGAGACGGCAGCTCCTACGAGCAGTACTTC.

The chain carries TRBV6-1 and TRBJ2-7; no firm D call. CDR1 is MNHNS and CDR2 is SASEGT in the germline V gene. Trimming removed 1 base from V and 2 bases from J, with 9 bases in between. CDR3 length equals 14 residues. In DNA, the CDR3 is TGTGCCAGCAGTGAAGAGGGCGGACCCTACGAGCAGTACTTC. Protein sequence: CASSEEGGPYEQYF.

The genes are TRBV6-5 and TRBJ2-3; D is possibly TRBD1 (6 bases). Germline CDR1 reads MNHEY; CDR2 reads SVGAGI. This CDR3 region has 13 residues. Trimming shortened V by 10 bases and J by 4 bases, and 15 bases separated the two germline ends. CDR3 coding DNA: TGTGCCACAAAACAGGGAGTTGCAGATACGCAGTATTTT. Translating gives CATKQGVADTQYF.

The genes are TRBV7-2 and TRBJ2-3; 10 nucleotides agree with TRBD2. There are 15 residues in the CDR3. Germline trimming cut 2 bases from V and 6 bases from J; bases unmatched to any gene: 5. Germline V lookup: CDR1 SGHTA, CDR2 FQGNSA. CDR3 amino acids: CASSLTSGVGDTQYF. The CDR3 region has the DNA TGTGCCAGCAGCTTAACTAGCGGGGTAGGGGATACGCAGTATTTT.

This chain connects TRBV5-5 to TRBJ2-5; D remains unclear. The germline V gene has CDR1 SGHKS and CDR2 YYEKEE (reference sequence). With 1 base removed from V and 1 base from J, the gap between germline ends came to 8 bases. The CDR3 has 14 residues. This CDR3 reads CASSLSWGQETQYF. For the CDR3, the DNA is TGTGCCAGCAGCTTGTCTTGGGGCCAAGAGACCCAGTACTTC. Based on the CDR3 plus reference TRBV5-5 and TRBJ2-5, the full variable domain is DAGVTQSPTHLIKTRGQQVTLRCSPISGHKSVSWYQQVLGQGPQFIFQYYEKEERGRGNFPDRFSARQFPNYSSELNVNALLLGDSALYLCASSLSWGQETQYFGPGTRLLVL.

The V call is TRBV6-4, the J call TRBJ1-2; no clear D gene. V shed 2 bases and J shed 5 bases, with 9 bases lying between them. The germline V gene encodes CDR1 MRHNA and CDR2 SNTAGT. This CDR3 is built from 13 residues. The CDR3 is CASSDRAWYGYTF. CDR3 sequence (DNA): TGTGCCAGCAGTGACAGGGCTTGGTATGGCTACACCTTC.

V is TRBV2 and J is TRBJ2-3; a possible D gene is TRBD2 (6 bases). The CDR3 is made up of 15 amino acids. Trimming removed 5 bases from V and 5 bases from J, with 17 bases in between. Per the germline V gene, CDR1 is SNHLY and CDR2 is FYNNEI. The CDR3 sequence: CASSSRGTKVDTQYF. DNA of the CDR3: TGTGCCAGCAGTTCCCGGGGGACCAAGGTAGATACGCAGTATTTT.

This chain links TRBV4-1 with TRBJ2-7; the match to TRBD2 covers 8 bases. The CDR3 has 18 residues. Per germline, CDR1 MGHRA and CDR2 YSYEKL. The junction had 14 bases not matched to a gene; V was cut back by 1 base and J by 3 bases. CDR3 DNA sequence: TGCGCCAGCAGCCAAGTGGACCCTCTCGGGGGGGCCTTCTACGAGCAGTACTTC. Its translation is CASSQVDPLGGAFYEQYF.

This chain joins TRBV7-2 and TRBJ2-6; D is perhaps TRBD2 (6 bases). The CDR3 has 17 amino acids. CDR1 and CDR2 from the germline V gene are SGHTA and FQGNSA. The V and J ends lost 6 bases and 2 bases respectively, with 17 bases between them. The CDR3, as DNA: TGTGCCAGCAGACCGGGACTGCTAAGAACTGGGGCCAACGTCCTGACTTTC. As protein: CASRPGLLRTGANVLTF.